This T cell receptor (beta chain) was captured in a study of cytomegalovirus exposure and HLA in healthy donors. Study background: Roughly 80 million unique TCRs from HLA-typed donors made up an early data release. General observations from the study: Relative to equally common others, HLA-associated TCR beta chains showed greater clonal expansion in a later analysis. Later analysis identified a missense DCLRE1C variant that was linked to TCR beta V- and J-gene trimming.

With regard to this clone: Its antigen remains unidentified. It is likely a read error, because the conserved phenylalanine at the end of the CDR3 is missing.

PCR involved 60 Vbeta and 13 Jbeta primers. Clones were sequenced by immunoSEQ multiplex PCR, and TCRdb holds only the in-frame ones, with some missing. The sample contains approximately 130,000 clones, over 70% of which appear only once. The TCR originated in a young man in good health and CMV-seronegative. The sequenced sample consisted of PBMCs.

The CDR3 region is CASSSRARAFL. In DNA, the CDR3 is TGTGCCAGCAGCTCGAGGGCCAGAGCTTTCCTT. The chain has TRBV5-6 and TRBJ1-1, with D uncertain. This CDR3 region has 11 residues. The V end lost 3 bases, the J end lost 10 bases, and 10 bases lay between the germline ends. Germline CDR1 reads SGHDT; CDR2 reads YYEEEE.